Listed below are T cell receptor beta chains from one sample, sequenced in a study of control samples from healthy donors and cancer patients. Profiled with immunoSEQ multiplex PCR; TCRdb holds only in-frame clones, not every one. Of about 160,000 clones listed, around nine tenths are singletons. The material sequenced was blood. The source is a woman aged 25 to 39 in good health. Both conserved end residues are part of each CDR3. Fields, in order: clone size, J gene, D gene, V gene, CDR3 DNA, CDR3 protein. A D gene is named only where the DNA matches it firmly. The listing skips clone size in some rows; elsewhere it reads once, few, many or a size class.

>.|TRBJ2-3|TRBD2|TRBV13
TGTGCCAGCAGCTTAGGCAAGACTAGCAGGCAGTATTTT
CASSLGKTSRQYF
>.|TRBJ2-3|TRBD2|TRBV6-4
TGTGCCAGCAGGCGAGCGGGAACCCCCTCAGATACGCAGTATTTT
CASRRAGTPSDTQYF
>.|TRBJ2-6|TRBD1|TRBV18
TGTGCCAGCTCGCCGACAGACAGGGCTGGGGCCAACGTCCTGACTTTC
CASSPTDRAGANVLTF
>.|TRBJ2-3|TRBD2|TRBV28
TGTGCCAGCAGTCCCCTGCGAGCGGGGGCAGGGAGGACAGATACGCAGTATTTT
CASSPLRAGAGRTDTQYF
>.|TRBJ1-5|.|TRBV6-1
TGTGCCAGCAGTGAAGGCACGGTTAGCAATCAGCCCCAGCATTTT
CASSEGTVSNQPQHF
>.|TRBJ2-1|TRBD1|TRBV4-1
TGCGCCAGCAGCCAAGATGTAGGACAGGGGGCAAATGAGCAGTTCTTC
CASSQDVGQGANEQFF
>.|TRBJ2-3|TRBD2|TRBV5-1
TGCGCCAGCAGCTCGAGCGGGAGGGTGACAGATACGCAGTATTTT
CASSSSGRVTDTQYF
>.|TRBJ1-1|.|TRBV21-1
TGTGCCAGCAGCTTATTGGGCGGGGGGGGGAACACTGAAGCTTTCTTT
CASSLLGGGGNTEAFF
>.|TRBJ2-2|.|TRBV11-1
TGTGCCACACGTGACACCGGGGAGCTGTTTTTT
CATRDTGELFF
>once|TRBJ1-5|.|TRBV18
TGTGCCAGCTCTGGGACGGCTAATCAGCCCCAGCATTTT
CASSGTANQPQHF
>.|TRBJ2-5|TRBD2|TRBV28
TGTGCCAGCAGTCCAAAGAGCGGGAGCCTAGAGACCCAGTACTTC
CASSPKSGSLETQYF
>.|TRBJ1-1|.|TRBV10-3
TGTGCCATCAGCCCGGTATCGAACACTGAAGCTTTCTTT
CAISPVSNTEAFF
>.|TRBJ2-3|TRBD2|TRBV24-1
TGTGCCACCAGTGATGCGGGGACTAGCGGGTCTACAGATACGCAGTATTTT
CATSDAGTSGSTDTQYF
>.|TRBJ2-1|TRBD2|TRBV27
TGTGCCAGCAGCTGGGGTAGCGGGAGGGTTCCCAATGAGCAGTTCTTC
CASSWGSGRVPNEQFF
>.|TRBJ1-6|.|TRBV27
TGTGCCAGCAGTTTAAGAGGGGCCCATTCACCCCTCCACTTT
CASSLRGAHSPLHF
>.|TRBJ2-7|.|TRBV21-1
TGTGCCAGCAGCAAAGACCGGGAGGAAGACTACGAGCAGTACTTC
CASSKDREEDYEQYF
>.|TRBJ2-3|.|TRBV20-1
TGCAGTGCCCCTTTCACAGATACGCAGTATTTT
CSAPFTDTQYF
>.|TRBJ2-1|.|TRBV12-2
TGTGCAAGTCGCTTAGCGCGGGAGCCCTATCATGAGCAGTTCTTC
CASRLAREPYHEQFF
>.|TRBJ1-6|.|TRBV2
TGTGCCAGTACGGCGGGAGCTTCACCCCTCCACTTT
CASTAGASPLHF
>.|TRBJ2-7|TRBD2|TRBV28
TGTGCCAGCAGTTTACTGGGACTAGCGTCGCCCTACGAGCAGTACTTC
CASSLLGLASPYEQYF
>.|TRBJ2-7|TRBD2|TRBV29-1
TGCAGCGTTGAAGGGACTAGTCCCCCCTACGAGCAGTACTTC
CSVEGTSPPYEQYF
>.|TRBJ1-1|.|TRBV30
TGTGCCTGGTTTAGTCAGGGTGCGAGGGCTTTCTTT
CAWFSQGARAFF
>.|TRBJ1-1|TRBD1|TRBV28
TGTGCCAGCAGTAAGACCACCGACAGGGTTTGGGCTTTCTTT
CASSKTTDRVWAFF
>.|TRBJ2-1|.|TRBV18
TGTGCCAGCTCACCACCGGGCGTAAATGAGCAGTTCTTC
CASSPPGVNEQFF
>.|TRBJ2-2|TRBD1|TRBV19
TGTGCCAGTAATCGTCCGGCAGGGGGCGCGGACACCGGGGAGCTGTTTTTT
CASNRPAGGADTGELFF
>.|TRBJ2-7|.|TRBV12-5
TGTGCTAGTGGTTTGATGACCGAGCAGTACTTC
CASGLMTEQYF
>.|TRBJ1-2|.|TRBV5-4
TGTGCCAGCAGCTGGAAGGAGGGAGGGGAATATGGCTACACCTTC
CASSWKEGGEYGYTF
>.|TRBJ1-5|TRBD1|TRBV4-1
TGCGCCAGCAGCCGCCGGGACAGGGGAAATCAGCCCCAGCATTTT
CASSRRDRGNQPQHF
>.|TRBJ2-7|TRBD1|TRBV4-1
TGCGCCAGCAGCCAAGACCGCCTCGGGACAGGGCTAACCTACGAGCAGTACTTC
CASSQDRLGTGLTYEQYF
>.|TRBJ2-7|.|TRBV11-2
TGTGCCAGCAGCTTAGAATCGGCGTTACAATACGAGCAGTACTTC
CASSLESALQYEQYF
>few|TRBJ1-1|TRBD1|TRBV6-4
TGTGCCAGCAGTGAGGGGACAGGGGCCACTGAAGCTTTCTTT
CASSEGTGATEAFF
>.|TRBJ1-6|.|TRBV19
TGTGCCAGTAGCCCCGGGACGGCTTATAATTCACCCCTCCACTTT
CASSPGTAYNSPLHF
>.|TRBJ2-1|.|TRBV7-9
TGTGCCAGCAGCTTAGTGGCAGGGGCCTACAATGAGCAGTTCTTC
CASSLVAGAYNEQFF
>.|TRBJ2-2|.|TRBV9
TGTGCCAGCAGCGTAGACGCTAATGCGAACACCGGGGAGCTGTTTTTT
CASSVDANANTGELFF
>.|TRBJ1-4|.|TRBV24-1
TGTGCCACCAGTGAGGGGGGCTGGAATGAAAAACTGTTTTTT
CATSEGGWNEKLFF
>.|TRBJ2-3|TRBD2|TRBV3-1/TRBV3-2
TGTGCCAGCAGCCCGCTCCGCGGGAGGTCTCAGGATACGCAGTATTTT
CASSPLRGRSQDTQYF
>.|TRBJ1-1|.|TRBV28
TGTGCCAGCGAAGCACGTCGAGGGCTCCCTGAAGCTTTCTTT
CASEARRGLPEAFF
>.|TRBJ2-7|TRBD1|TRBV28
TGTGCCAGCAGTGGGACAGGGGGTCTTGACGAGCAGTACTTC
CASSGTGGLDEQYF
>.|TRBJ2-1|.|TRBV18
TGTGCCAGCTCACCACGGACTTCCAGCTCCTACAATGAGCAGTTCTTC
CASSPRTSSSYNEQFF
>.|TRBJ2-5|.|TRBV7-2
TGTGCCAGCAGCTTACAGGGTTTTAAAGAGACCCAGTACTTC
CASSLQGFKETQYF
>.|TRBJ2-3|.|TRBV6-5
TGTGCCACCCGGTCGGGGGTGGGCACAGATACGCAGTATTTT
CATRSGVGTDTQYF
>.|TRBJ1-5|TRBD1|TRBV30
TGTGCCTGGAGTTCGGGACAGGGGAACCATCAGCCCCAGCATTTT
CAWSSGQGNHQPQHF
>.|TRBJ2-1|.|TRBV20-1
TGCAGTGCCGACGCAGACAATGAGCAGTTCTTC
CSADADNEQFF
>.|TRBJ2-7|.|TRBV28
TGTGCCAGCACCACTGGGGGGGGCTGGTACGAGCAGTACTTC
CASTTGGGWYEQYF
>once|TRBJ2-7|TRBD2|TRBV29-1
TGCAGCGTTGACCATAGCGGGAGTAACTCCTACGAGCAGTACTTC
CSVDHSGSNSYEQYF